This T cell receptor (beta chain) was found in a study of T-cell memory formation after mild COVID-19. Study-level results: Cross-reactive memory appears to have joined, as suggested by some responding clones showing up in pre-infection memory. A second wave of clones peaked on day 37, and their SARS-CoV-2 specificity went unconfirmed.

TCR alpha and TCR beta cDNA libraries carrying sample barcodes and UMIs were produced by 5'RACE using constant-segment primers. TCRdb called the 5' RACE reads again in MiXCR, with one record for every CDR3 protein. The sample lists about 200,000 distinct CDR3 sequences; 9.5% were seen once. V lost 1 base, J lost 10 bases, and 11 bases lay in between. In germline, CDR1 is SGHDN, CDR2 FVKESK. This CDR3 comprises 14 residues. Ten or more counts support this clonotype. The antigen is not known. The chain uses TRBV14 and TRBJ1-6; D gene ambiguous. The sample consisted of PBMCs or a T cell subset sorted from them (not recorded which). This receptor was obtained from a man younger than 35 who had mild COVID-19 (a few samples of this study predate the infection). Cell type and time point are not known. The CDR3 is CASSQGREYSPLHF. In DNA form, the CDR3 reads TGTGCCAGCAGCCAAGGAAGGGAGTACTCACCCCTCCACTTT. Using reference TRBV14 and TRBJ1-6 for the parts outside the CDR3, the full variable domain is EAGVTQFPSHSVIEKGQTVTLRCDPISGHDNLYWYRRVMGKEIKFLLHFVKESKQDESGMPNNRFLAERTGGTYSTLKVQPAELEDSGVYFCASSQGREYSPLHFGNGTRLTVT.